This T cell receptor beta chain was captured in a study of CXCR3-negative and CXCR3-positive naive CD8 T cells. Overall study results and limits: Naive cells that were CXCR3-positive had more hydrophobic TRB CDR3s (compared with CXCR3-negative naive cells).

Sorts that each held 270,000 or so cells were run in triplicate for every CD8+ T cell subset. Germline V lookup: CDR1 DFQATT, CDR2 SNEGSKA (reference sequence). This CDR3 has 18 amino acids. In terms of frequency, this clonotype is medium-sized. Its antigen is undetermined. Libraries were UMI-labeled 5' RACE TRB cDNA. TCRdb re-called the 5' RACE reads and shows each CDR3 protein once, DNA omitted. This sample contains 3,900 or so distinct CDR3 sequences. The sample was naive CXCR3- CD8+ T cells from blood. Subset defined: CD45RO-CCR7+CD27+CD95- naive CD8+ T cells lacking CXCR3 (TNR3-). This chain connects TRBV20-1 to TRBJ2-7; there is no DNA to check the TCRdb D call of TRBD2. The clonotype originates from a human donor in good health. Some clones in this sample may be carry-over from other donors' samples. This CDR3 reads CSARPSPAQLAHRDEQYF.